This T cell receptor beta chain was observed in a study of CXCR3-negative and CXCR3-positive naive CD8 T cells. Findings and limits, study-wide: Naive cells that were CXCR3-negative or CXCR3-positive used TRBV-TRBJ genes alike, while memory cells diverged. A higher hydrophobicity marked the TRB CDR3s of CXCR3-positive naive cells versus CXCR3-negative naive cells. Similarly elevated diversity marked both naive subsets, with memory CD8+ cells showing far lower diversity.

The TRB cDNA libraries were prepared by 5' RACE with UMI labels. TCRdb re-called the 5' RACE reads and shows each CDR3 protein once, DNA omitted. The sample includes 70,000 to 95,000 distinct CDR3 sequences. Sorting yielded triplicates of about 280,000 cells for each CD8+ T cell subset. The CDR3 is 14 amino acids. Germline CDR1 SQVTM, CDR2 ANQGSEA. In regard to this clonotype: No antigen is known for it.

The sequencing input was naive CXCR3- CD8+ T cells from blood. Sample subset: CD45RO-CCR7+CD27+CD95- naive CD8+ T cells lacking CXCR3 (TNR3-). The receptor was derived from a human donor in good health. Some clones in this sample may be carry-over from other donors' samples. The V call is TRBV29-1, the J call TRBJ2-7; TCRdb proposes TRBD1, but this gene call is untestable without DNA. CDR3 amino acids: CSVGGTASSYEQYF.